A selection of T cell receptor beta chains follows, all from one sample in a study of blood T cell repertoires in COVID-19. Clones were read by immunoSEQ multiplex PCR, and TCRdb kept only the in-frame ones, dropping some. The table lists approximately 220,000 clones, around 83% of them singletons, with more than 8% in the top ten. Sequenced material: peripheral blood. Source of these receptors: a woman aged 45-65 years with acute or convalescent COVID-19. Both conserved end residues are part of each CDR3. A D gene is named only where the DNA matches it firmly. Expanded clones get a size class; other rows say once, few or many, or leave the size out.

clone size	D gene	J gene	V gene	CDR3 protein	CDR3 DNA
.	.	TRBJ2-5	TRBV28	CASSLSASQETQYF	TGTGCCAGCAGTTTATCGGCTAGCCAAGAGACCCAGTACTTC
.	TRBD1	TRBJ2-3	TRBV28	CATRLRQGRADTQYF	TGTGCCACCAGACTTCGACAGGGCCGAGCAGATACGCAGTATTTT
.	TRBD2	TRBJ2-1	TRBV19	CASETGLAGNNEQFF	TGTGCCAGCGAAACCGGACTAGCGGGAAACAATGAGCAGTTCTTC
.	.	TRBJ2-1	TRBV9	CASSVGGQGNEQFF	TGTGCCAGCAGCGTAGGCGGTCAGGGCAATGAGCAGTTCTTC
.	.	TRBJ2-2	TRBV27	CASSPHLRGANTGELFF	TGTGCCAGCAGTCCCCACCTAAGGGGCGCGAACACCGGGGAGCTGTTTTTT
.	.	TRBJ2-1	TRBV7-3	CASSSSGGQGNEQFF	TGTGCCAGCAGCTCATCGGGAGGCCAGGGGAATGAGCAGTTCTTC
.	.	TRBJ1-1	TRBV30	CAWRSRGAAEAFF	TGTGCCTGGAGGTCCAGGGGTGCCGCTGAAGCTTTCTTT
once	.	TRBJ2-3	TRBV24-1	CATSDPDRTDTQYF	TGTGCCACCAGTGACCCCGACAGGACAGATACGCAGTATTTT
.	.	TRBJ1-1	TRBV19	CASRRGRGGHTNTEAFF	TGTGCCAGTAGACGGGGCAGGGGCGGACATACGAACACTGAAGCTTTCTTT
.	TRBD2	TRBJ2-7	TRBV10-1	CASSQMSTGGGEQYF	TGCGCCAGCAGTCAGATGTCGACGGGAGGAGGGGAGCAGTACTTC
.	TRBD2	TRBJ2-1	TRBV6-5	CASSYSDGRDNEQFF	TGTGCCAGCAGTTACTCGGACGGGAGGGACAATGAGCAGTTCTTC
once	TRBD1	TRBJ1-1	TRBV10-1	CASSSTGADTEAFF	TGCGCCAGCAGTTCCACAGGGGCCGACACTGAAGCTTTCTTT
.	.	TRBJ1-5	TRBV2	CASIWDFGQPQHF	TGTGCCAGCATTTGGGACTTTGGTCAGCCCCAGCATTTT
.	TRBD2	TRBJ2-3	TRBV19	CASSILTSGLSTDTQYF	TGTGCCAGTAGTATCCTGACTAGCGGGCTTAGCACAGATACGCAGTATTTT
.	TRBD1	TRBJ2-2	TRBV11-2	CASSPLTGTASTGELFF	TGTGCCAGCAGTCCCCTCACCGGGACAGCGAGTACCGGGGAGCTGTTTTTT
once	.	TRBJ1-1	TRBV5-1	CASSSTGAMNTEAFF	TGCGCCAGCAGCTCGACAGGAGCCATGAACACTGAAGCTTTCTTT
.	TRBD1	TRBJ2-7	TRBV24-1	CATPDRGRSYEQYF	TGTGCCACCCCCGACAGGGGGCGGTCCTACGAGCAGTACTTC
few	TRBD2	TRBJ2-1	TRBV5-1	CASTTGTSGFNEQFF	TGCGCCAGCACCACCGGGACTAGCGGCTTCAATGAGCAGTTCTTC
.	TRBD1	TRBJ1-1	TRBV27	CASIRDRERHTEAFF	TGTGCCAGCATCCGGGACAGGGAGAGGCACACTGAAGCTTTCTTT
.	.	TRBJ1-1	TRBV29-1	CSVAGTIAEAFF	TGCAGCGTGGCCGGGACAATTGCTGAAGCTTTCTTT
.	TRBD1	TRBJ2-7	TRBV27	CASSQGQRLEQYF	TGTGCCAGCAGTCAGGGACAGCGGCTCGAGCAGTACTTC
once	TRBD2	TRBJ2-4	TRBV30	CAWSITGTSGHKNIQYF	TGTGCCTGGAGTATAACCGGGACTAGCGGCCACAAAAACATTCAGTACTTC
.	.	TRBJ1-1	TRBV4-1	CASSQADSLEAFF	TGCGCCAGCAGCCAGGCCGACTCCCTTGAAGCTTTCTTT
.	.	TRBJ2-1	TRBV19	CASSVVVYLYNEQFF	TGTGCCAGTAGTGTGGTGGTCTATCTCTACAATGAGCAGTTCTTC
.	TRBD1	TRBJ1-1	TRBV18	CASSPPNRGGPEAFF	TGTGCCAGCTCACCACCTAACAGGGGAGGCCCTGAAGCTTTCTTT
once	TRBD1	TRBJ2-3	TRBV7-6	CASSLGQTYTDTQYF	TGTGCCAGCAGCTTGGGACAGACCTACACAGATACGCAGTATTTT
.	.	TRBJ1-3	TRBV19	CATRLYSGNTIYF	TGTGCCACTCGACTGTACTCTGGAAACACCATATATTTT
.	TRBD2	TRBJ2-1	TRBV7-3	CASSSSPWTSGVHNEQFF	TGTGCCAGCAGCTCCAGTCCCTGGACTAGCGGGGTTCACAATGAGCAGTTCTTC
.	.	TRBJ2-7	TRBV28	CASSLIGTGVIHEQYF	TGTGCCAGCAGTTTAATTGGGACGGGAGTCATCCACGAGCAGTACTTC
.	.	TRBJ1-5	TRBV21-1	CASSRQYGTGVNQPQHF	TGTGCCAGCAGCAGACAATACGGGACAGGGGTCAATCAGCCCCAGCATTTT
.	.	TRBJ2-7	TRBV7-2	CASSLGGRWNEQYF	TGTGCCAGCAGCTTAGGCGGGCGTTGGAACGAGCAGTACTTC
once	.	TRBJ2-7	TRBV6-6	CASSYKTDTYEQYF	TGTGCCAGCAGTTATAAGACGGACACCTACGAGCAGTACTTC
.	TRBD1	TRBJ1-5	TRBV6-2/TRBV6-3	CASSSTGGANQPQHF	TGTGCCAGCAGTTCGACAGGGGGCGCGAATCAGCCCCAGCATTTT
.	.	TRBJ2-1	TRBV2	CASDSTYNEQFF	TGTGCCAGTGACTCTACCTACAATGAGCAGTTCTTC
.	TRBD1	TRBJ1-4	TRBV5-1	CASSPGQKNEKLFF	TGCGCCAGCAGCCCGGGACAGAAAAATGAAAAACTGTTTTTT
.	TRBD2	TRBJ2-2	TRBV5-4	CASSWGLAVTGELFF	TGTGCCAGCAGCTGGGGACTAGCGGTAACCGGGGAGCTGTTTTTT
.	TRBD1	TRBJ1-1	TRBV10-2	CASTWGQKNTEAFF	TGCGCCAGCACCTGGGGACAGAAGAACACTGAAGCTTTCTTT
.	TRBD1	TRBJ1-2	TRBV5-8	CASSERTGGIYGYTF	TGTGCCAGCAGCGAACGGACAGGGGGAATCTATGGCTACACCTTC
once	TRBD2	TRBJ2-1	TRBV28	CASSLLAVWNNEQFF	TGTGCCAGCAGTTTACTAGCGGTATGGAACAATGAGCAGTTCTTC
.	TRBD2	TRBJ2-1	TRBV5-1	CASSSVGLAGGSYNEQFF	TGCGCCAGCAGCTCCGTGGGACTAGCGGGAGGCTCCTACAATGAGCAGTTCTTC
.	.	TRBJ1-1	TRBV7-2	CASSLGGTGLRAFF	TGTGCCAGCAGCTTAGGGGGTACAGGGCTAAGAGCTTTCTTT
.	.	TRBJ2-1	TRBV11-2	CAWGFMGEQFF	TGTGCCTGGGGCTTCATGGGTGAGCAGTTCTTC
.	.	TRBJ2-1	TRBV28	CASSLEELYNEQFF	TGTGCCAGCAGTTTGGAGGAATTATACAATGAGCAGTTCTTC
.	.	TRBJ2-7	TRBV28	CASSSGTVGLNEQYF	TGTGCCAGCAGCTCAGGGACTGTGGGCCTGAACGAGCAGTACTTC
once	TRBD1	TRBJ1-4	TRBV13	CASSLSKRDRGREKLFF	TGTGCCAGCAGCCTATCGAAGAGGGACAGGGGAAGGGAAAAACTGTTTTTT
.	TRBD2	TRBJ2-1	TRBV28	CASEVGGGRSYNEQFF	TGTGCCAGCGAAGTGGGGGGGGGACGCTCCTACAATGAGCAGTTCTTC
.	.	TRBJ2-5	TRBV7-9	CASSSTGAWETQYF	TGTGCCAGCAGCTCCACAGGAGCCTGGGAGACCCAGTACTTC
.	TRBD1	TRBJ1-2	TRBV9	CASSPKQGASNYGYTF	TGTGCCAGCAGCCCTAAACAGGGGGCCTCTAACTATGGCTACACCTTC
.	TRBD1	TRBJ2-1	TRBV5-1	CASSWTGNEQFF	TGCGCCAGCAGCTGGACAGGGAATGAGCAGTTCTTC